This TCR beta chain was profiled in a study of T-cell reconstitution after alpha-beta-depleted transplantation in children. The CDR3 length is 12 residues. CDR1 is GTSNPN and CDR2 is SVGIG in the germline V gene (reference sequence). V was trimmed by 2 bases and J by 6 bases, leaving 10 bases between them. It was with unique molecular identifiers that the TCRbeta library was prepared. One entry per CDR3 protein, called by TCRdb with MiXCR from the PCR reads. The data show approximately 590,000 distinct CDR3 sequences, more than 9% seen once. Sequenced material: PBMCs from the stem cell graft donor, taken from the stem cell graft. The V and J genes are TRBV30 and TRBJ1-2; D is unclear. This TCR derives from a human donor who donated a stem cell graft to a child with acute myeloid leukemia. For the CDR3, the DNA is TGTGCCTGGAGTTCTCCAGAGGATGGCTACACCTTC. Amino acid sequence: CAWSSPEDGYTF. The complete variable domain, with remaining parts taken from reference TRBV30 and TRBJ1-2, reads SQTIHQWPATLVQPVGSPLSLECTVEGTSNPNLYWYRQAAGRGLQLLFYSVGIGQISSEVPQNLSASRPQDRQFILSSKKLLLSDSGFYLCAWSSPEDGYTFGSGTRLTVV.